This TCR beta chain was observed in a study of beta chain features in type 1 diabetes (dated by TCRdb to about 2018). The study in broad terms: No differences in mean age, gender distribution, total cell number or subset yield were found between patients and healthy donors. A total of 100 million to 110 million sorted cells were examined across all samples, and a strong correlation was observed between cell number per subset and RNA yield. In the study, TCRB repertoires of sorted circulating CD4+ T cell subsets from recently diagnosed type 1 diabetes patients were compared with those of matched healthy donors. Naive and central memory subsets were obtained from all 30 or so donors, but regulatory and stem cell-like memory subsets were isolated from only 8 patients and roughly eight healthy donors.

This clone appeared a few times. The clone's antigen remains unknown. Base-call qualities are not available, and no considerably larger clone is one nucleotide away. A single peripheral blood draw of about 116 mL on average was collected from each donor into heparinised tubes. Naive, central memory, regulatory and stem cell-like memory CD4+ T cells were sorted on a BD FACSAria II using a panel including CD45RO, CCR7, CD25, CD127, CD95 and CD27. All sorted populations exceeded 95% purity. Right away, PBMCs were isolated by Lymphoprep density gradient centrifugation and were stained directly, with no culture step. Samples were stained and sorted in pairs, with one healthy donor and one patient per experiment, so that batch effects were minimized. The High Capacity cDNA Reverse Transcription Kit was used to reverse transcribe all of the isolated RNA, meaning that expressed TCRB transcripts were what got sequenced. Deep immunoSEQ sequencing was applied to naive, central memory and regulatory T cell samples, giving an average of roughly 3.5 million total reads per sample. Sorted cells were lysed in RLT buffer, and RNA was extracted using DNase-treated RNeasy Micro or Mini kits according to cell number. Each cell subset was processed separately to prevent cross-contamination, with patient and healthy donor samples processed together. The immunoSEQ multiplex PCR was used to amplify TCRB sequences from cDNA, yielding 87-bp fragments that span the CDR3 region. The amplicons were sequenced using the Illumina HiSeq platform. The authors processed their data as follows. PCR bias was corrected computationally using synthetic template baselines, and reads within Hamming distance 2 were collapsed, with unmergeable singletons discarded. Reads were aligned to IMGT to assign V, D and J genes, CDR3 length, and insertions or deletions at six rearrangement sites. Within each subset, clonotype counts were normalized to the number of sorted cells before true diversity and Gini coefficients were calculated with the tcR R package. The overlap coefficient, calculated on TCRB nucleotide sequences, was used to quantify repertoire sharing. As a proxy for the pre-selection repertoire, out-of-frame TCRB sequences from naive cells were analyzed. Entries here come from immuneACCESS through TCRdb and include only in-frame sequences with V and J called. Some clones fail to appear in such tables; in the studies checked, an unresolved V gene covers under half of the shortfall, and the cause of the remainder is unknown. D and trimming were read from the DNA, whereas the V and J calls and clone size are those reported in that table. Present in this sample are a few hundred thousand clones, approximately 15% of which were seen just once. The ten largest clones take up roughly 0.04% of the sample.

Overall study results and their limits: The naive, central memory and regulatory TCRB repertoires appeared to resemble one another more closely among patients than among healthy donors. In all four CD4+ subsets, TCRB CDR3 length was moderately but significantly shorter in type 1 diabetes patients. Shorter templates might have been favored by PCR, but patient and control samples were amplified and corrected together, so both groups would have been affected equally by any skew. Because cDNA was sequenced instead of genomic DNA, activated cells with high expression could be over-represented, although the groups did not differ in activation or CD3 levels. Fewer insertions and more nucleotide deletions at VDJ recombination sites were observed in patients with type 1 diabetes, implying thymic rearrangement abnormalities. Only small numbers of individuals were included in the HLA sub-analyses, which left unresolved whether HLA type had any influence on TCRB rearrangement.

V is reduced by 5 bases and J by 3 bases, leaving a spacing of 13 bases between them. The CDR3 runs 15 residues from the cysteine to the phenylalanine. The DNA shown is the 45-base CDR3, in frame from base 1. CDR1 and CDR2 are read off the germline V gene (reference sequence) as SEHNR and FQNEAQ. The V and J segments used are TRBV7-9 and TRBJ2-2, with TRBD1 perhaps the D gene, on 6 matching bases. This TCR derives from a man aged 30 to 39 in good health. Sequenced input: naive CD4+ T cells from blood. In light of the paper, this sample's cell subset or site label describes: true naive CD4+ T cells. The CDR3 loop reads CASSTDRFYTGELFF. The sequenced DNA: TGTGCCAGCAGCACCGACAGGTTCTACACCGGGGAGCTGTTTTTT.